This TCR beta chain was profiled in a study of persistence of HIV-infected CD4 T cells. Regarding the study as a whole: Degenerate expanded CDR3beta sequences were enriched among CMV- and Gag-responding cells. CMV- and Gag-responding cells had lower TCRbeta richness than CD3/CD28-responding cells.

For this clone: Its antigen remains unidentified.

Anti-CD3/anti-CD28 beads served as a nonspecific positive control stimulus. CD4+ T cells upregulating both CD40 ligand and CD69 were sorted as responding cells. CD4+ T cell counts exceeded 400 cells/uL; CMV serology was positive. For around 18 hours, CD8-depleted PBMCs received anti-CD28/CD49d costimulation, a CD40-blocking antibody and enfuvirtide. The libraries were made with immunoSEQ version 4 in survey mode. Libraries were prepared by immunoSEQ multiplex PCR; TCRdb keeps only in-frame clonotypes and omits some of them. This table has approximately 45,000 clones, around 89% appearing once. This CDR3 is 15 amino acids long. V dropped 6 bases and J dropped 3 bases, with 14 bases sitting between them. Germline CDR1 and CDR2: SNHLY and FYNNEI.

This clonotype was obtained from an adult woman with HIV who was CMV-seropositive. The chain joins TRBV2 to TRBJ2-2; D gene uncertain. Sequencing used CD4+ T cells sorted from PBMCs after roughly 18-hour stimulation, obtained from a patient who received antiretroviral therapy. The CDR3 bases are TGTGCCAGCAGCCGCGACTCGCCGGACACCGGGGAGCTGTTTTTT. Its protein is CASSRDSPDTGELFF.